This T cell receptor (beta chain) was obtained from a study of CD8 T cells in ankylosing spondylitis. Via MiXCR, TCRdb re-called the 5' RACE reads, giving one row per CDR3 protein. The table includes 300,000 to 350,000 distinct CDR3 sequences, less than 25% detected once. V lost 9 bases, J lost 6 bases, and 11 bases stayed unmatched. The CDR3 is 14 residues long. Germline CDR1 is ENHRY and CDR2 is SYGVKD. The receptor's source is a female donor with ankylosing spondylitis or in good health (not recorded which). The chain employs TRBV10-3 and TRBJ2-7; TRBD2 aligns across 10 bases. The sample consisted of blood, either unsorted or a sorted T cell fraction (not recorded which). CDR3 bases: TGTGCCATTACTGTACTAGCGGGAAGTGGCGAGCAGTACTTC. Protein: CAITVLAGSGEQYF.